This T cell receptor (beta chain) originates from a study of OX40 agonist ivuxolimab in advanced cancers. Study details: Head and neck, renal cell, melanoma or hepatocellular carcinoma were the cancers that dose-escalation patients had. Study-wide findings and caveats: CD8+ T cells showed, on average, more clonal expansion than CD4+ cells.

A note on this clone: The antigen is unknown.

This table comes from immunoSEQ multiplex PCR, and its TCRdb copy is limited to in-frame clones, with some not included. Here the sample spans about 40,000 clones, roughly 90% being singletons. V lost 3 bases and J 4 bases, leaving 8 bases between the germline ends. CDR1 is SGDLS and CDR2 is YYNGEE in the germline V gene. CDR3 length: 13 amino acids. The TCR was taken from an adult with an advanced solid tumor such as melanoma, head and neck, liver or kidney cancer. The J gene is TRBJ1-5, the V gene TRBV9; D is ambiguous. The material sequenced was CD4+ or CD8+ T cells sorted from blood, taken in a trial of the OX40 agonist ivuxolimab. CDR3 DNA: TGTGCCAGCAGCGGGCATCAAAATCAGCCCCAGCATTTT. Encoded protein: CASSGHQNQPQHF. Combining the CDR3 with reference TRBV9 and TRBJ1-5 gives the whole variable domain DSGVTQTPKHLITATGQRVTLRCSPRSGDLSVYWYQQSLDQGLQFLIQYYNGEERAKGNILERFSAQQFPDLHSELNLSSLELGDSALYFCASSGHQNQPQHFGDGTRLSIL.